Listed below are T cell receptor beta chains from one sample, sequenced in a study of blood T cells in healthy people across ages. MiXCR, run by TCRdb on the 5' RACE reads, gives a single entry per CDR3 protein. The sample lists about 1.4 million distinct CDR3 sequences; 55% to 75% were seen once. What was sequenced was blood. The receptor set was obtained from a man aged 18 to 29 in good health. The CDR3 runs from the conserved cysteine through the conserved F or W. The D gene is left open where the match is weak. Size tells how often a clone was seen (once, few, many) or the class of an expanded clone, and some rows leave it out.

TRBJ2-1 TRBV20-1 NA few CSARDRLWVDNEQFF TGCAGTGCTAGAGATAGGCTATGGGTCGACAATGAGCAGTTCTTC
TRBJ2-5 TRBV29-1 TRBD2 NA CSVARLAGVNQETQYF TGCAGCGTTGCGCGGCTAGCGGGGGTGAACCAAGAGACCCAGTACTTC
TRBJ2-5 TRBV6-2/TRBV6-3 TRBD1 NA CASSLQDRGQETQYF TGTGCCAGCAGCCTTCAGGACAGGGGACAAGAGACCCAGTACTTC
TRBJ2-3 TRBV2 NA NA CASRDFTDTQYF TGTGCCAGCAGGGATTTTACAGATACGCAGTATTTT
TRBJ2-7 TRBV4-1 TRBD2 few CASSQYPSGDYEQYF TGCGCCAGCAGCCAATATCCTAGCGGGGACTACGAGCAGTACTTC
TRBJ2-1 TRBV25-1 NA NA CASSTQGVEQFF TGTGCCAGCAGTACTCAGGGAGTTGAGCAGTTCTTC
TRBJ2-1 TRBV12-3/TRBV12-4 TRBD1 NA CASSNDRGQSSYNEQFF TGTGCCAGCAGTAACGACAGGGGGCAAAGCTCCTACAATGAGCAGTTCTTC
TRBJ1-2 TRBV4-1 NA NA CASSQGVTRDGGGYTF TGCGCCAGCAGCCAAGGAGTTACCCGGGACGGCGGGGGCTACACCTTC
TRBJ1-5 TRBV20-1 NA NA CSARPLRGSNQPQHF TGCAGTGCTAGGCCCTTGAGGGGAAGCAATCAGCCCCAGCATTTT
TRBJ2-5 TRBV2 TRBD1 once CASRGTGMVETQYF TGTGCCAGCAGAGGGACAGGGATGGTGGAGACCCAGTACTTC
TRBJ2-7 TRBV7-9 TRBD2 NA CASSLPSGSYEQYF TGTGCCAGCAGCTTACCTAGCGGGAGCTACGAGCAGTACTTC
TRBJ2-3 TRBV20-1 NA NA CSASVGIDTQYF TGCAGTGCTTCTGTCGGAATCGATACGCAGTATTTT
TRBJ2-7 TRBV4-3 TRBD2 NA CASSQDASGGYEQYF TGCGCCAGCAGCCAAGATGCTAGCGGGGGCTACGAGCAGTACTTC
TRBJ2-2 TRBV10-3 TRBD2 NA CAISEDWSKLMREGLTGELFF TGTGCCATCAGTGAAGACTGGAGTAAATTAATGCGGGAGGGACTCACCGGGGAGCTGTTTTTT
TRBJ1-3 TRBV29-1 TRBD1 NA CSVEVTGVGSTIYF TGCAGCGTTGAAGTTACAGGGGTGGGAAGCACCATATATTTT
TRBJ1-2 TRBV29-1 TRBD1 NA CSEGTGPGGGYTF TGCAGCGAAGGGACAGGGCCCGGTGGCGGCTACACCTTC
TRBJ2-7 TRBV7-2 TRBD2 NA CASSSIAGAPREQYF TGTGCCAGCAGCTCGATAGCGGGAGCCCCGCGGGAGCAGTACTTC
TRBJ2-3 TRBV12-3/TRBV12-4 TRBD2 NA CASTNAGGSPDTQYF TGTGCCAGCACCAATGCGGGAGGGTCCCCAGATACGCAGTATTTT
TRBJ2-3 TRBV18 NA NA CASSPGLGEDTQYF TGTGCCAGCTCACCGGGGCTGGGAGAGGATACGCAGTATTTT
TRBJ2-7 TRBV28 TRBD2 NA CASNQRGNRYEQYF TGTGCCAGCAATCAGCGGGGGAACAGATACGAGCAGTACTTC
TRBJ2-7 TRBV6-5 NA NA CASSYWTGYEQYF TGTGCCAGCAGTTACTGGACGGGCTACGAGCAGTACTTC
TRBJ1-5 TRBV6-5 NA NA CASSRSQGRNQPQHF TGTGCCAGCAGTCGTAGTCAGGGAAGGAATCAGCCCCAGCATTTT
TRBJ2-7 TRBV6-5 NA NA CASSYRRGGYYEQYF TGTGCCAGCAGTTACCGAAGGGGCGGATACTACGAGCAGTACTTC
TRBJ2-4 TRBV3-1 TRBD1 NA CASSQGQGIKQYF TGTGCCAGCAGCCAAGGACAGGGTATCAAGCAGTACTTC
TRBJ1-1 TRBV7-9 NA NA CASNRQTQIATGGTNTEAFF TGTGCCAGCAATCGTCAAACTCAAATCGCGACGGGGGGCACGAACACTGAAGCTTTCTTT
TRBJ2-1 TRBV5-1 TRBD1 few CASSSGQGFYEQFF TGCGCCAGCAGCTCCGGACAGGGATTTTATGAGCAGTTCTTC
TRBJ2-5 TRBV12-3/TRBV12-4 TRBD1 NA CASSYADRGMVETQYF TGTGCCAGCAGTTACGCTGACAGGGGTATGGTGGAGACCCAGTACTTC
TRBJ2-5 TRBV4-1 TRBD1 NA CASSQPGTGTAKTQYF TGCGCCAGCAGCCAGCCCGGGACAGGGACGGCAAAGACCCAGTACTTC
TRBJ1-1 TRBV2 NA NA CASSEYHDPVTAVNTEAFF TGTGCCAGCAGTGAGTACCACGATCCCGTGACAGCTGTGAACACTGAAGCTTTCTTT
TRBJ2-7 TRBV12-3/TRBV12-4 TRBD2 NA CASRREGYTDSEIDEQYF TGTGCCAGCAGGCGGGAGGGCTACACGGACAGTGAAATCGACGAGCAGTACTTC
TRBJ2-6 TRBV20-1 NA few CSARTWGVSNSGANVLTF TGCAGTGCTAGAACATGGGGGGTCTCCAACTCTGGGGCCAACGTCCTGACTTTC
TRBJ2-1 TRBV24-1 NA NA CATASDNYNEQFF TGTGCCACCGCTAGCGATAACTACAATGAGCAGTTCTTC
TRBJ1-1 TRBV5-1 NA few CASSLQVGTEAFF TGCGCCAGCAGCTTACAGGTGGGCACTGAAGCTTTCTTT